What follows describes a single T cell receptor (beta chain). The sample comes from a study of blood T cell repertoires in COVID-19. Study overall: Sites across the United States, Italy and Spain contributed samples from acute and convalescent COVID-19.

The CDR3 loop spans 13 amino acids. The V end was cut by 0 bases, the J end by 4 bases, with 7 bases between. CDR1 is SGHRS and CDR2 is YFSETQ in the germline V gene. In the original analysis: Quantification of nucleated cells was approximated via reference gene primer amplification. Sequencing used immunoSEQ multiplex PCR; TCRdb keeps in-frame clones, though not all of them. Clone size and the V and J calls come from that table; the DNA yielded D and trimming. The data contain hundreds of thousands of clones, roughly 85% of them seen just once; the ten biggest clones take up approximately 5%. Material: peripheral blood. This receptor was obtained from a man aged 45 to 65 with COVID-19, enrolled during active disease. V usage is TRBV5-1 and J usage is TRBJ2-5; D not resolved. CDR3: CASSLVRGETQYF. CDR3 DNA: TGCGCCAGCAGCTTGGTCCGAGGAGAGACCCAGTACTTC.